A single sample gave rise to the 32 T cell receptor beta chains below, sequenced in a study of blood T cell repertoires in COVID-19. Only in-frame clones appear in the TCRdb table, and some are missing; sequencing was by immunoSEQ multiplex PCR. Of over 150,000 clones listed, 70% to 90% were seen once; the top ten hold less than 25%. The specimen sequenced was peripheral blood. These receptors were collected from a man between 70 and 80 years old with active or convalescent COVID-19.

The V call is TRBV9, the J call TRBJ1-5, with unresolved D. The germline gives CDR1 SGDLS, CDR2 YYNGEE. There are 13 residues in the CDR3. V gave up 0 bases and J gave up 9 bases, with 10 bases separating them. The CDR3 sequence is CASSVGPDWPQHF. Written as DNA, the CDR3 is TGTGCCAGCAGCGTAGGGCCCGATTGGCCCCAGCATTTT.

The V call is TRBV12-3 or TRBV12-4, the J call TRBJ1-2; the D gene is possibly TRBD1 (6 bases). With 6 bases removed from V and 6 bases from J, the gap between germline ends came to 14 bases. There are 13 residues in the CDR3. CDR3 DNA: TGTGCCAGCAGGCCCTTCCGGGACAATGGCTACACCTTC. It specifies CASRPFRDNGYTF.

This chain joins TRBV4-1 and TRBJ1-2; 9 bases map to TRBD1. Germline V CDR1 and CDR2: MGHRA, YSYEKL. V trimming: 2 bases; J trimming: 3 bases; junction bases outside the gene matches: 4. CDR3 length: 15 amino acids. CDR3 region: CASSQTTGGYYGYTF. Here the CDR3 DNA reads TGCGCCAGCAGCCAAACCACAGGGGGCTACTATGGCTACACCTTC.

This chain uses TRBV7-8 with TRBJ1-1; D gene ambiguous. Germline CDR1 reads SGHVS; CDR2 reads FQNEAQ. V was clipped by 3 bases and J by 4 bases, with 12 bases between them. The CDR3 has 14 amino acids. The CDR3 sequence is CASSLEGWSTEAFF. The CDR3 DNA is TGTGCCAGCAGCTTGGAGGGTTGGAGCACTGAAGCTTTCTTT.

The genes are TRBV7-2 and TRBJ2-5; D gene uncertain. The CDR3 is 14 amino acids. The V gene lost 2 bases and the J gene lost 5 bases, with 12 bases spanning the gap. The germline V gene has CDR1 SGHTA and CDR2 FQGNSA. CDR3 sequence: CASSLFSFVETQYF. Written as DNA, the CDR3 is TGTGCCAGCAGCTTATTTTCTTTCGTTGAGACCCAGTACTTC.

For the CDR3, the DNA is TGTGCCAGTAGTATCGGAGCGGCATACGAGCAGTACTTC. Translated: CASSIGAAYEQYF. The rearrangement links TRBV19 to TRBJ2-7; a possible D gene is TRBD2 (5 bases). CDR3 length: 13 residues. V was cut by 3 bases and J by 4 bases, with 10 bases left in between. Germline V gives CDR1 LNHDA, CDR2 SQIVND (reference sequence).

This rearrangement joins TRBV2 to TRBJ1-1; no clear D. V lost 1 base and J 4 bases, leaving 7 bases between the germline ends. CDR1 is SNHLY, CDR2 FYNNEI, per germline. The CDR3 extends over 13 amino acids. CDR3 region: CASSEGSGTEAFF. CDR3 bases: TGTGCCAGCAGTGAAGGTTCCGGCACTGAAGCTTTCTTT.

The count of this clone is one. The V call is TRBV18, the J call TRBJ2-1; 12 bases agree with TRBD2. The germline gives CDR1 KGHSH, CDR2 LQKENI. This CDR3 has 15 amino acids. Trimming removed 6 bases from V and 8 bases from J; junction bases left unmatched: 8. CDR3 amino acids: CASSPRLAGVYEQFF. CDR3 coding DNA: TGTGCCAGCTCGCCCAGACTAGCGGGAGTTTATGAGCAGTTCTTC.

The CDR3 DNA reads as TGTGCCAGCAGCTACGACAGGAACACTGAAGCTTTCTTT. This gives the protein CASSYDRNTEAFF. The chain combines TRBV7-2 with TRBJ1-1, with D perhaps matching TRBD1 (5 bases). The germline CDR1 and CDR2 sequences are SGHTA and FQGNSA. Between the trimmed V and J ends, which lost 4 bases and 1 base, there was a span of 7 bases. The length of the CDR3 is 13 residues.

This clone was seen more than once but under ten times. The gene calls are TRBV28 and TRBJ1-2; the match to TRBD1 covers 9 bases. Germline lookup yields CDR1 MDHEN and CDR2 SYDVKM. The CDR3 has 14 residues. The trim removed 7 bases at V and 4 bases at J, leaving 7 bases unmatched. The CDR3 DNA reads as TGTGCCAGCATGGGTACAGGGGGCCTCTATGGCTACACCTTC. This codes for CASMGTGGLYGYTF.

The CDR3 here is CASSQDEEATYNEQFF. The CDR3, as DNA: TGCGCCAGCAGCCAAGATGAGGAGGCTACCTACAATGAGCAGTTCTTC. This chain connects TRBV4-3 to TRBJ2-1, with D tentatively TRBD2 (5 bases). Trimming stripped 0 bases from V and 2 bases from J, with 11 bases between. The CDR3 runs to 16 residues. Germline-derived CDR1 and CDR2 are LGHNA and YSLEER.

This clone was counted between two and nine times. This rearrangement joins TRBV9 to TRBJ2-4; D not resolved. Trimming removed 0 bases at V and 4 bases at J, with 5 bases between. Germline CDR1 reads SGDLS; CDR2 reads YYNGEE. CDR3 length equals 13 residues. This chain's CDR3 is CASSVDQKNIQYF. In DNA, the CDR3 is TGTGCCAGCAGCGTAGATCAGAAAAACATTCAGTACTTC. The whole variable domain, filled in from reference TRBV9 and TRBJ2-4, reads DSGVTQTPKHLITATGQRVTLRCSPRSGDLSVYWYQQSLDQGLQFLIQYYNGEERAKGNILERFSAQQFPDLHSELNLSSLELGDSALYFCASSVDQKNIQYFGAGTRLSVL.

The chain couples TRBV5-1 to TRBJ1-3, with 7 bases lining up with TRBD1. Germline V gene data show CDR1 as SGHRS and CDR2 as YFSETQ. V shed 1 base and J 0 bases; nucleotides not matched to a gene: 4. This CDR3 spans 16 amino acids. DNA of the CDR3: TGCGCCAGCAGCTTGAGCGAGGGGGCCTCTGGAAACACCATATATTTT. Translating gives CASSLSEGASGNTIYF.

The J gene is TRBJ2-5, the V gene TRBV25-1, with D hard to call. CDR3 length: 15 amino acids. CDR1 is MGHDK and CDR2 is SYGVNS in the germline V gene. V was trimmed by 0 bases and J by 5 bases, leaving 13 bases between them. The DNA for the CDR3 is TGTGCCAGCAGTGAATACCGGCCCGTCAGGGAGACCCAGTACTTC. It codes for CASSEYRPVRETQYF.

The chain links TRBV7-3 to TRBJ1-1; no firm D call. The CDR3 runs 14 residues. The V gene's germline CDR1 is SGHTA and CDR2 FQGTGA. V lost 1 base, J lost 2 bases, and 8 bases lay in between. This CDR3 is CASSLKGDNTEAFF. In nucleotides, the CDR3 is TGTGCCAGCAGCTTAAAGGGAGACAACACTGAAGCTTTCTTT. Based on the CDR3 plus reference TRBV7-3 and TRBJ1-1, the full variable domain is GAGVSQTPSNKVTEKGKYVELRCDPISGHTALYWYRQSLGQGPEFLIYFQGTGAADDSGLPNDRFFAVRPEGSVSTLKIQRTERGDSAVYLCASSLKGDNTEAFFGQGTRLTVV.

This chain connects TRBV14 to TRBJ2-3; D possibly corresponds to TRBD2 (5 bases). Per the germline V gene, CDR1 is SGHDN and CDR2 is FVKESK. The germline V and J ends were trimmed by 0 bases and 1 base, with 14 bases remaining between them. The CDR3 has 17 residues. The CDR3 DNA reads TGTGCCAGCAGCCAAGAAATCGCCGGGATGGGCACAGATACGCAGTATTTT. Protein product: CASSQEIAGMGTDTQYF.

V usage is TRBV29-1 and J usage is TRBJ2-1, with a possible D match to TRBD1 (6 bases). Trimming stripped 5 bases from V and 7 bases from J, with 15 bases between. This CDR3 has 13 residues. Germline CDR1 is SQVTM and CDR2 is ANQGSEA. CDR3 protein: CSVYITQGNEQFF. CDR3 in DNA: TGCAGCGTTTACATAACACAGGGAAATGAGCAGTTCTTC.

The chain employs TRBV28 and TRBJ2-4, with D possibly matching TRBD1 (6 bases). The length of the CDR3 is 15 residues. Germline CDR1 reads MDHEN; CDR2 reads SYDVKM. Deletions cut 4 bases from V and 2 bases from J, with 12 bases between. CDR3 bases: TGTGCCAGCAGTTCAACAGGGCTCTCCAAAAACATTCAGTACTTC. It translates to CASSSTGLSKNIQYF.

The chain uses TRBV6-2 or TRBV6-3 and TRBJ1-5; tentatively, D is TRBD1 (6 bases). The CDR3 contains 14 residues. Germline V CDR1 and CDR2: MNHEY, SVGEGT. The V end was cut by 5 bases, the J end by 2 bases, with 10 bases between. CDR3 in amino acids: CASSKTGRNQPQHF. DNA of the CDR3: TGTGCCAGCAGTAAAACAGGGCGCAATCAGCCCCAGCATTTT.

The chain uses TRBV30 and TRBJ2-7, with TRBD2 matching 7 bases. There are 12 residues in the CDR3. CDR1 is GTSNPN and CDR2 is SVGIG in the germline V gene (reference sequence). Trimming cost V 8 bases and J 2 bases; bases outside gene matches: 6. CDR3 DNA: TGTGCCGGCAGGCGGGGGACCTACGAGCAGTACTTC. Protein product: CAGRRGTYEQYF.

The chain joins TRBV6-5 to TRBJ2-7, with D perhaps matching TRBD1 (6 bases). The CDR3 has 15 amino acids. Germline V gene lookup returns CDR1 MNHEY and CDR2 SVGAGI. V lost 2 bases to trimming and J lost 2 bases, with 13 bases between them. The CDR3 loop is CASSYQRQAPYEQYF. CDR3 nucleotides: TGTGCCAGCAGTTACCAACGACAGGCCCCCTACGAGCAGTACTTC.

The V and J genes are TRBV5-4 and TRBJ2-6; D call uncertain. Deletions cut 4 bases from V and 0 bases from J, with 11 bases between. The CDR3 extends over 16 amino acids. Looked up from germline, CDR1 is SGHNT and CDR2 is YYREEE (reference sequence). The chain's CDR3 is CASSLLSTSGANVLTF. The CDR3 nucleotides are TGTGCCAGCAGCCTCCTTAGTACCTCTGGGGCCAACGTCCTGACTTTC. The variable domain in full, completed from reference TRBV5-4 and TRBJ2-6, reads ETGVTQSPTHLIKTRGQQVTLRCSSQSGHNTVSWYQQALGQGPQFIFQYYREEENGRGNFPPRFSGLQFPNYSSELNVNALELDDSALYLCASSLLSTSGANVLTFGAGSRLTVL.

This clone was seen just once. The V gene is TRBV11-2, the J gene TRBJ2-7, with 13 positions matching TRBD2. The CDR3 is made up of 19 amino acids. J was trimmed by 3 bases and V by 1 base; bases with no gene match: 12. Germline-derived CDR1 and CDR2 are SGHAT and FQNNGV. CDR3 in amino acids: CASSLGGPGLAGDFYEQYF. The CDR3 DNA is TGTGCCAGCAGCTTAGGGGGCCCTGGACTAGCGGGAGACTTCTACGAGCAGTACTTC.

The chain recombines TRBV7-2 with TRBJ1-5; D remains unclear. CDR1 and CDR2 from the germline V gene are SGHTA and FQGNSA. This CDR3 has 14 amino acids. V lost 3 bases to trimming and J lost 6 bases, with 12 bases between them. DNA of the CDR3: TGTGCCAGCAGCTTGAACCCGAATAGTCAGCCCCAGCATTTT. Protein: CASSLNPNSQPQHF.

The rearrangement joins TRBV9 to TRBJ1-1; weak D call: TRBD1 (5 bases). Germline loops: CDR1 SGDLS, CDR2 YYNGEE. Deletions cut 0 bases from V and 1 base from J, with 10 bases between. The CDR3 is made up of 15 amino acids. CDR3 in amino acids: CASSVDRGGNTEAFF. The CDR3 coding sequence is TGTGCCAGCAGCGTAGACCGCGGGGGGAACACTGAAGCTTTCTTT.

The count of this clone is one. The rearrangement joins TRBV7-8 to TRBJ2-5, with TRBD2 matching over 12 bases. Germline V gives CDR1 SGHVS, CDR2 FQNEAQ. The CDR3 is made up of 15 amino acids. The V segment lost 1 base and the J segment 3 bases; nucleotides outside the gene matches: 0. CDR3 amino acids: CASSLGLAGEETQYF. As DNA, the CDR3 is TGTGCCAGCAGCTTAGGACTAGCGGGGGAAGAGACCCAGTACTTC.

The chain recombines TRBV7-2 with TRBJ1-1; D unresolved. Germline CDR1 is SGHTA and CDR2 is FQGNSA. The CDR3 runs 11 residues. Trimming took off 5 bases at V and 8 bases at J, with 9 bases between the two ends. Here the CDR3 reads CASSTRGEAFF. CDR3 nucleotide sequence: TGTGCCAGCAGCACGCGGGGAGAAGCTTTCTTT.

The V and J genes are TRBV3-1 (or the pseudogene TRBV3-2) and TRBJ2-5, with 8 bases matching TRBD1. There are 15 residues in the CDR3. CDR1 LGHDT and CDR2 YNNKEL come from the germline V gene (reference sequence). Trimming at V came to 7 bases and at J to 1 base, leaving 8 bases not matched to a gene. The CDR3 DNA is TGTGCCAGCACCCTCGGGACAGGAACCCAAGAGACCCAGTACTTC. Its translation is CASTLGTGTQETQYF.

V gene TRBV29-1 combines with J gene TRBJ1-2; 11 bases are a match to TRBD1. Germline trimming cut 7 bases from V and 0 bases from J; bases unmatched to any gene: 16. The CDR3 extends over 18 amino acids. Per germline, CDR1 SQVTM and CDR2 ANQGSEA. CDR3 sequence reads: CSARIRDRGGQPNYGYTF. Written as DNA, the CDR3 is TGCAGCGCTCGAATCCGGGACAGGGGGGGCCAACCTAACTATGGCTACACCTTC.

CDR3 in DNA: TGTGCCAGCAGTTACTCGGGAGGGACAGGCCGGCCGACCCAGTACTTC. Amino acid sequence: CASSYSGGTGRPTQYF. The rearrangement links TRBV6-5 to TRBJ2-5; tentatively, D is TRBD1 (8 bases). The V end was cut by 0 bases, the J end by 7 bases, with 18 bases between. The CDR3 extends over 16 amino acids. Germline assignment: CDR1 MNHEY and CDR2 SVGAGI.

The CDR3 sequence is CASSYSGRSTDTQYF. CDR3 DNA: TGTGCCAGCAGTTATAGCGGGAGGAGCACAGATACGCAGTATTTT. This sequence joins TRBV7-3 and TRBJ2-3; 10 bases line up with TRBD2. The CDR3 extends over 15 amino acids. Per germline, CDR1 SGHTA and CDR2 FQGTGA. V shed 6 bases, J shed 0 bases, and the junction held 3 bases outside the gene matches.

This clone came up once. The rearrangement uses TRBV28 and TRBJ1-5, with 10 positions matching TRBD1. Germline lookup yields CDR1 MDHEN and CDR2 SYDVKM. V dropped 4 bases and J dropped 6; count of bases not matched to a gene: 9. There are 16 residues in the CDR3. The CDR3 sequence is CASSSYGTGESQPQHF. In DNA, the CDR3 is TGTGCCAGCAGTTCGTATGGGACAGGGGAAAGTCAGCCCCAGCATTTT.